The 8 T cell receptor beta chains reported below all come from one sample, sequenced in a study of graft-versus-host responses after intestinal transplantation. The assay was immunoSEQ multiplex PCR, and TCRdb's table has in-frame clones only and misses some. In the table there are 90,000 to 150,000 clones, approximately 95% of which are singletons. Their recognized antigens are unknown. Sequencing was performed on unstimulated CD8+ T cells sorted from spleen or lymph node cells, taken before intestinal transplant. Receptors originate from a human donor who received an intestinal transplant.

The genes are TRBV5-1 and TRBJ2-2; D gene uncertain. Germline V gene sequence: CDR1 SGHRS, CDR2 YFSETQ. This CDR3 spans 14 amino acids. The V end was cut by 0 bases, the J end by 0 bases, with 3 bases between. The CDR3 loop reads CASSLGPNTGELFF. CDR3 DNA: TGCGCCAGCAGCTTGGGCCCGAACACCGGGGAGCTGTTTTTT.

J is TRBJ2-6 and V is TRBV15; 9 bases fit TRBD1. V was pared by 1 base and J by 4 bases, with 11 bases of the junction left unmatched. The CDR3 has 19 residues. Germline CDR1 LNHNV, CDR2 YYDKDF (reference sequence). The CDR3 sequence is CATSRAPGTGLSGANVLTF. CDR3 coding DNA: TGTGCCACCAGCAGAGCCCCCGGGACAGGGTTGTCCGGGGCCAACGTCCTGACTTTC.

The chain couples TRBV7-6 to TRBJ1-6; D not certain. The CDR3 runs to 17 residues. Per germline, CDR1 SGHVS and CDR2 FNYEAQ. Between the trimmed V and J ends, which lost 1 base and 7 bases, there was a span of 17 bases. CDR3 sequence (DNA): TGTGCCAGCAGCTTAGATGAGCCCCTCCGATACAATTCACCCCTCCACTTT. Protein sequence: CASSLDEPLRYNSPLHF.

This sequence joins TRBV9 and TRBJ1-1; perhaps TRBD1 as D (6 bases). With 5 bases removed from V and 1 base from J, the gap between germline ends came to 15 bases. CDR3 length: 15 residues. CDR1 SGDLS and CDR2 YYNGEE come from the germline V gene. This CDR3 reads CASSEKGGSNTEAFF. In nucleotides, the CDR3 is TGTGCCAGCAGTGAGAAGGGGGGATCGAACACTGAAGCTTTCTTT.

This clone has only one observation. The chain carries TRBV2 and TRBJ2-3; D gene unclear. Germline CDR1 SNHLY, CDR2 FYNNEI. The V gene lost 4 bases and the J gene lost 4 bases, with 12 bases spanning the gap. This CDR3 is 14 amino acids long. The CDR3 region is CASSAIPDADTQYF. The CDR3 coding sequence is TGTGCCAGCAGTGCCATTCCCGATGCAGATACGCAGTATTTT.

The genes are TRBV28 and TRBJ2-3; 9 bases match TRBD1. The CDR3 extends over 14 amino acids. The trim removed 5 bases at V and 6 bases at J, leaving 6 bases unmatched. CDR1 and CDR2 (germline): MDHEN, SYDVKM. As DNA, the CDR3 is TGTGCCAGCAGTACGGGACAGGGAGGCGATACGCAGTATTTT. Translating it yields CASSTGQGGDTQYF.

Comments on this clone: Compared with germline, one end of the junction differs, possibly owing to a read error. The rearrangement joins TRBV7-7 to TRBJ2-2; possible D gene TRBD2, 7 bases. The V gene's germline CDR1 is SSHAT and CDR2 FNYEAQ (reference sequence). This CDR3 has 16 amino acids. The DNA of the CDR3 is TGTGCTAGCAGCCCTGGGGGGGACAAAAGATCCGGGGAGCTGTTTTTT. It translates to CASSPGGDKRSGELFF.

The chain has TRBV27 and TRBJ2-1; D not resolved. This CDR3 has 15 residues. The ends were cut back, 4 bases at V and 2 bases at J, with 12 bases in the middle. Germline V gene sequence: CDR1 MNHEY, CDR2 SMNVEV (reference sequence). The CDR3 bases are TGTGCCAGCAGTTACCTACCTAGGGCCTACAATGAGCAGTTCTTC. This codes for CASSYLPRAYNEQFF.